Here is one TCR beta chain with its context. Its target is not known. This sample was taken from a study of identical twins. Study-level results: Partial confounding of zero-insertion analyses by invariant MAIT and iNKT cells was possible.

Template switching introduced a universal primer site, and the cDNA bore unique molecular identifiers. From the 5' RACE reads, TCRdb called clonotypes with MiXCR, one entry per CDR3 protein. The sample lists a few hundred thousand distinct CDR3 sequences, about 8.3% seen once, with 2.5% to 3.5% in the top ten. Healthy Caucasians alone served as donors. These data were also reused for a study on yellow fever vaccine responses in identical twins. As reported in that work: Twins reportedly had a vaccine T cell response that seemed partly convergent, partly personalized.

The receptor comes from a woman under 30 in good health. The sample consisted of CD8+ T cells sorted from blood.

CDR3 loop: CASSFGLGGPYEQYF. The CDR3 nucleotides are TGTGCCAGCAGCTTTGGGCTCGGAGGGCCCTACGAGCAGTACTTC. This chain links TRBV7-2 with TRBJ2-7; D is possibly TRBD2 (6 bases). The CDR3 is 15 amino acids. Trimming left V 3 bases short and J 2 bases short, with 14 bases between. Germline V gives CDR1 SGHTA, CDR2 FQGNSA.